This T cell receptor beta chain comes out of a study of CD8+ T cells in alopecia areata. As for the study in general: Those treated were given oral tofacitinib at 5 to 10 mg twice daily. Percent affected scalp area, the SALT score, rated treated patients' severity. Whole-study results and caveats: Persistence in scalp and blood during tofacitinib was observed for many expanded lesional clones.

V lost 2 bases and J lost 4, with 10 bases in between. In germline, CDR1 is SGHDT, CDR2 YYEEEE. The CDR3 is made up of 14 amino acids. Treatment denoted: oral pan-JAK inhibitor, 5-10 mg twice daily. Alopecia areata patients provided lesional scalp punch biopsies and peripheral blood, both collected for the study. Following RNA extraction, reverse transcription yielded cDNA that acted as the sequencing template. Generated by immunoSEQ multiplex PCR, the TCRdb table keeps only in-frame clones and is missing some. This table holds 120,000 or so clones, 60% to 65% found once. With regard to this clone: Its antigen is not known.

The receptor was isolated from a human donor with alopecia areata. This chain connects TRBV5-6 to TRBJ1-3; perhaps TRBD1 as D (5 bases). The specimen was CD4+ T cells sorted from blood, collected at week 4, from a patient treated with tofacitinib. This chain's CDR3 is CASSFGGDGNTIYF. CDR3 nucleotides: TGTGCCAGCAGCTTCGGAGGGGACGGAAACACCATATATTTT.